The clone carrying this TCR beta chain was observed many times. The antigen is unknown. The data belong to a study of CD8+CD57+ T cells in acquired aplastic anemia. Turning to the study itself: Yields of DNA that came from sorted CD4+ and CD8+ cells averaged roughly 3.2 ug. Healthy donor sequencing depth: some 10 million CD4+, approximately 11 million CD8+ reads. Overall study results and limits: Patients and controls shared over 25 CD8+ CDR3 sequences, which appeared highly expressed in patients and within their immunodominant clones. No significant difference in CD8+ Simpson's diversity was found between patients and controls.

This CDR3 comprises 14 residues. Trimming cost V 0 bases and J 7 bases, with 15 bases left between them. Germline V gives CDR1 DFQATT, CDR2 SNEGSKA (reference sequence). Genomic DNA templated the TCR beta VDJ and CDR3 profiling. From the reads, TCRdb called clonotypes with MiXCR, one entry per CDR3 protein. The data contain around 170,000 distinct CDR3 sequences, 46% of them singletons. This TCR was sampled from a human donor in good health. This sequence joins TRBV20-1 and TRBJ1-2; D is perhaps TRBD1 (5 bases). The material sequenced was sorted CD4+, CD8+, or CD8+CD57+ T cells (not recorded which) from PBMCs. CDR3 sequence: CSARDRIGTSGYTF. Here the CDR3 DNA reads TGCAGTGCTAGAGATCGCATAGGGACGAGTGGCTACACCTTC.